This T cell receptor beta chain is drawn from a study of identical twins. Germline V gene lookup returns CDR1 DFQATT and CDR2 SNEGSKA (reference sequence). With 0 bases removed from V and 8 bases from J, the gap between germline ends came to 19 bases. The CDR3 covers 15 residues. Findings and caveats of the study: For cord blood, abundant beta clonotypes had fewer insertions, unlike memory repertoires, which showed none. Zero-insertion findings could be partly confounded by invariant cells (MAIT and iNKT cells). Instead of following the same donors, the conclusions were based on cross-sectional statistical analysis.

Comments on this clonotype: As yet, its antigen is unknown.

TCRdb used MiXCR to reprocess the 5' RACE reads, holding one entry per CDR3 protein. The sample consists of approximately 260,000 distinct CDR3 sequences, about 14% of them appearing once. Input material: memory (CD45RO+) T cells sorted from blood. The sequence came from a woman aged 18-35 years in good health. The chain carries TRBV20-1 and TRBJ1-2, with D maybe TRBD1 (6 bases). CDR3 region: CSARDRQGFSDGYTF. The CDR3 bases are TGCAGTGCTAGAGATCGCCAGGGGTTTTCGGACGGCTACACCTTC.